In its sample, the clone carrying this T cell receptor beta chain was seen a few times. Its antigen is not identified. The data are from a study of T cell responses to AZD1222 COVID-19 vaccine. Whole-study results and caveats: Across the whole spike, CD4 TCRs peaked at regions 160-218 and 743-854. Only a handful of AZD1222 recipients tested seropositive at baseline. In the spike-specific TCR repertoire, nearly half reportedly target unmutated variant regions.

Germline lookup yields CDR1 SGHDT and CDR2 YYEEEE. The V end lost 1 base, the J end lost 0 bases, and 4 bases lay between the germline ends. The CDR3 spans 13 residues. TCRdb's table, derived via immunoSEQ multiplex PCR, lists solely in-frame clones and lacks some. The data show 95,000 to 100,000 clones, 90% seen once. The clonotype comes from an adult in good health. The rearrangement links TRBV5-6 to TRBJ1-1; D remains ambiguous. Specimen: peripheral blood, collected on day 0 of AZD1222 vaccination. CDR3 loop: CASSLTLNTEAFF. The CDR3 nucleotides are TGTGCCAGCAGCTTGACCTTGAACACTGAAGCTTTCTTT.